Following are 3 T cell receptor beta chains from one sample sequenced in a study of blood T cell repertoires in COVID-19. Assay: immunoSEQ multiplex PCR; the TCRdb copy retains only in-frame clones and omits some. The table lists 300,000 to 450,000 clones, approximately 90% of them singletons, with 1.2% in the top ten. Material: PBMCs or T cells enriched from blood (not recorded which). These receptors were obtained from a woman under 30 who had recovered from COVID-19.

This clone has a single count. The chain links TRBV15 to TRBJ2-2, with TRBD2 matching over 7 bases. Per germline, CDR1 LNHNV and CDR2 YYDKDF (reference sequence). The V and J ends lost 5 bases and 1 base, in that order; junction bases with no gene match: 7. This CDR3 comprises 16 residues. The CDR3 here is CATSALPGGNTGELFF. As DNA, the CDR3 is TGTGCCACCAGCGCCCTCCCGGGAGGGAACACCGGGGAGCTGTTTTTT.

The gene calls are TRBV7-3 and TRBJ2-1, with D tentatively TRBD2 (6 bases). Trimming removed 3 bases from V and 6 bases from J, with 12 bases in between. The CDR3 contains 14 residues. Germline V gives CDR1 SGHTA, CDR2 FQGTGA. This CDR3 reads CASSFNRGSNEQFF. The CDR3 DNA sequence: TGTGCCAGCAGCTTTAACCGGGGGTCCAATGAGCAGTTCTTC.

The chain employs TRBV6-5 and TRBJ1-1, with TRBD1 as a possible D gene (5 bases). CDR3 length: 14 residues. The germline V gene has CDR1 MNHEY and CDR2 SVGAGI. Between the trimmed V and J ends, which lost 4 bases and 0 bases, there was a span of 9 bases. CDR3 sequence (DNA): TGTGCCAGCAGTTCAGGGCTCGTGAACACTGAAGCTTTCTTT. Its protein is CASSSGLVNTEAFF.